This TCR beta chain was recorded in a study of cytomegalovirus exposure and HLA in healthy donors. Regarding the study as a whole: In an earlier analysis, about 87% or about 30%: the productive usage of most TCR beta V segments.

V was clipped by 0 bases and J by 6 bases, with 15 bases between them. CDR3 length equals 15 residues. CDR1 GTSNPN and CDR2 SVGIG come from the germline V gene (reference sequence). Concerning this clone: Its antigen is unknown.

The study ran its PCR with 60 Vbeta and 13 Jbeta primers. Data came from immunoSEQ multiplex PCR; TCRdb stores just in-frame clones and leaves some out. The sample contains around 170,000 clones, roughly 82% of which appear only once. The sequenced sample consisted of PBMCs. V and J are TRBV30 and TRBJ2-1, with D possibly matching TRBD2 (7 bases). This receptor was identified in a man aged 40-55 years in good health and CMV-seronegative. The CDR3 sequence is CAWSVGGGPFNEQFF. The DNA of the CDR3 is TGTGCCTGGAGTGTAGGGGGGGGGCCCTTCAATGAGCAGTTCTTC.